The clone carrying this T cell receptor (beta chain) was seen many times. Its target is not known. By flow cytometry, patients selected for sequencing had shown an expansion of CD8+CD57+ cells. Patients were treatment-naive when blood was sampled. The V gene lost 5 bases and the J gene lost 10 bases, with 18 bases spanning the gap. This CDR3 is built from 14 residues. Germline values: CDR1 LNHNV, CDR2 YYDKDF (reference sequence). This specimen belongs to a study of CD8+CD57+ T cells in acquired aplastic anemia. Study overall: DNA per sorted CD4+ or CD8+ sample ranged about 0.2 to 30 ug, averaging approximately 3.3 ug. Findings of the study overall: Approximately 28 CD8+ CDR3 sequences were shared between patients and controls.

Using genomic DNA as the template, TCR beta VDJ and CDR3 profiling was carried out. MiXCR was run by TCRdb on the reads, yielding one entry per CDR3 protein. Altogether some 160,000 distinct CDR3 sequences are present, more than 45% being singletons, with the ten largest covering approximately 3%. Sequenced input: sorted CD4+, CD8+, or CD8+CD57+ T cells (not recorded which) from PBMCs. This rearrangement joins TRBV15 to TRBJ2-1, with TRBD2 as a possible D gene (7 bases). This clonotype was obtained from a human donor with aplastic anemia. CDR3: CATSPLGGAREQFF. The CDR3 coding sequence is TGTGCCACCAGCCCACTGGGGGGGGCGCGGGAGCAGTTCTTC.